A selection of T cell receptor beta chains follows, all from one sample in a study of cytomegalovirus exposure and HLA in healthy donors. Generated by immunoSEQ multiplex PCR, the TCRdb table keeps only in-frame clones and is missing some. The data contain roughly 170,000 clones, approximately 82% of them singletons. The sequenced sample was PBMCs. These receptors all come from a girl aged 2 to 9 in good health and CMV-seropositive. Both conserved end residues are part of each CDR3.

j_call	cdr3_length	v_call	cdr3_aa
TRBJ2-7	15	TRBV28	CASSLSGTGGYEQYF
TRBJ2-1	14	TRBV4-1	CASSQEGGTREQFF
TRBJ2-1	13	TRBV6-1	CASRQRGVGEQFF
TRBJ2-3	16	TRBV11-2	CATRKVGGSQPDTQYF
TRBJ1-5	18	TRBV2	CASSDYSALRRGNQPQHF
TRBJ2-3	17	TRBV27	CASSSPIGAPSTDTQYF
TRBJ2-3	18	TRBV7-6	CASSQRHSLGVSTDTQYF
TRBJ1-2	13	TRBV19	CASSPDRDYGYTF
TRBJ2-1	18	TRBV2	CASEVPKWPGITYNEQFF
TRBJ2-7	17	TRBV7-8	CASSQEGGQVFSYEQYF
TRBJ2-7	13	TRBV2	CASTTSGGDEQYF
TRBJ1-3	14	TRBV9	CASSSTGSGNTIYF
TRBJ2-1	14	TRBV4-2	CASSPPWRGNEQFF
TRBJ2-1	15	TRBV14	CASSQPGQGSNEQFF
TRBJ2-7	14	TRBV6-1	CASRATGRVHEQYF
TRBJ2-7	15	TRBV6-5	CAVRRESGGAYEQYF
TRBJ2-7	13	TRBV6-1	CASRTGGPYEQYF
TRBJ2-3	17	TRBV4-2	CASSQDHLAGVTDTQYF
TRBJ1-5	15	TRBV5-5	CASSYRPMGNQPQHF
TRBJ2-2	12	TRBV7-6	CASGGYTGELFF